The 14 T cell receptor beta chains reported below all come from one sample, sequenced in a study of blood T cells in healthy people across ages. A second roughly 6 to 12 cycle PCR used barcoded and J-beta primers. TCRdb re-derived calls from the 5' RACE reads in MiXCR, one entry per CDR3 protein. This table has hundreds of thousands of distinct CDR3 sequences, around half appearing once. Sequenced: blood. Receptor source: a woman in her fifties or sixties in good health.

There are many counts of this clonotype. CDR3 nucleotides: TGTGCCAGCCAATCGGTCCTAGGCAATGAGCAGTACTTC. It encodes CASQSVLGNEQYF. The chain employs TRBV7-2 and TRBJ2-5; D remains unclear. CDR1 and CDR2 (germline): SGHTA, FQGNSA. CDR3 length equals 13 residues. V was clipped by 8 bases and J by 11 bases, with 21 bases between them. Full variable domain (rest looked up from reference TRBV7-2 and TRBJ2-5): GAGVSQSPSNKVTEKGKDVELRCDPISGHTALYWYRQSLGQGLEFLIYFQGNSAPDKSGLPSDRFSAERTGGSVSTLTIQRTQQEDSAVYLCASQSVLGNEQYFGPGTRLLVL.

This clonotype was seen more than once but under ten times. The rearrangement uses TRBV12-3 or TRBV12-4 and TRBJ2-3, with 8 bases identical to TRBD2. The CDR3 extends over 14 amino acids. The V segment lost 6 bases and the J segment 3 bases; nucleotides outside the gene matches: 5. CDR3 in amino acids: CASRPGLATDTQYF. CDR3 DNA: TGTGCCAGCAGACCAGGACTAGCAACAGATACGCAGTATTTT.

Only a few counts were recorded for this clonotype. The chain employs TRBV29-1 and TRBJ1-1; D unclear. CDR3 length: 13 residues. The V gene lost 3 bases and the J gene lost 1 base, with 9 bases spanning the gap. In germline, CDR1 is SQVTM, CDR2 ANQGSEA. The CDR3 loop is CSVEKSQNTEAFF. CDR3 bases: TGCAGCGTTGAGAAGTCCCAGAACACTGAAGCTTTCTTT. The full variable domain, completed using reference TRBV29-1 and TRBJ1-1, is SAVISQKPSRDICQRGTSLTIQCQVDSQVTMMFWYRQQPGQSLTLIATANQGSEATYESGFVIDKFPISRPNLTFSTLTVSNMSPEDSSIYLCSVEKSQNTEAFFGQGTRLTVV.

V and J are TRBV12-3 or TRBV12-4 and TRBJ2-3; D remains ambiguous. This CDR3 spans 13 amino acids. Trimming cost V 5 bases and J 6 bases, with 12 bases left between them. The CDR3 region has the DNA TGTGCCAGCAGTGTAGTAATGGGGGATACGCAGTATTTT. It yields the protein CASSVVMGDTQYF.

As for this clonotype: This may be a read error: a much more frequent sequence differs by one nucleotide. The chain is built from TRBV5-1 and TRBJ2-7; TRBD2 aligns across 12 bases. The CDR3 spans 15 residues. The germline V gene encodes CDR1 SGHRS and CDR2 YFSETQ. With 8 bases clipped from V and 7 bases from J, the junction kept 13 bases outside the gene matches. CDR3 sequence (DNA): TGCGCCAGTAGGACTAGCGGGACCCCGGGCAATGAGCAGTACTTC. Translated: CASRTSGTPGNEQYF.

This chain links TRBV7-2 with TRBJ2-7; 10 bases match TRBD2. J was trimmed by 0 bases and V by 2 bases; bases with no gene match: 7. This CDR3 spans 17 amino acids. Germline CDR1 SGHTA, CDR2 FQGNSA. The CDR3 is CASSLRGGLAPSYEQYF. DNA of the CDR3: TGTGCCAGCAGCTTACGCGGGGGACTAGCGCCCTCCTACGAGCAGTACTTC.

V gene TRBV12-3 or TRBV12-4 combines with J gene TRBJ2-3, with D hard to call. The CDR3 sequence is 14 residues long. The V end was cut by 3 bases, the J end by 4 bases, with 11 bases between. The CDR3 here is CASSLNVMADTQYF. The DNA of the CDR3 is TGTGCCAGCAGTTTGAACGTGATGGCAGATACGCAGTATTTT.

This clonotype came up a few times. V is TRBV7-8 and J is TRBJ2-3; D call uncertain. The ends were cut back, 5 bases at V and 2 bases at J, with 11 bases in the middle. Germline CDR1 is SGHVS and CDR2 is FQNEAQ. There are 14 residues in the CDR3. The CDR3 here is CASSISTLTDTQYF. The CDR3 bases are TGTGCCAGCAGCATCAGCACCCTCACAGATACGCAGTATTTT.

The CDR3 sequence: CASRWAGITGELFF. CDR3 sequence (DNA): TGTGCCAGCAGATGGGCAGGGATCACCGGGGAGCTGTTTTTT. The J gene is TRBJ2-2, the V gene TRBV12-3 or TRBV12-4; D possibly corresponds to TRBD1 (5 bases). V dropped 6 bases and J dropped 4 bases, with 12 bases sitting between them. This CDR3 region has 14 residues.

This clonotype was detected only a few times. The V call is TRBV6-2 or TRBV6-3, the J call TRBJ2-5; weak D call: TRBD2 (6 bases). Germline V lookup: CDR1 MNHEY, CDR2 SVGEGT. Trimming pared 8 bases from V and 7 bases from J, leaving 14 bases between. This CDR3 spans 12 amino acids. Here the CDR3 DNA reads TGTGCCAGCGCCTCTAGAGCGGGGACCCAGTACTTC. Amino acid sequence: CASASRAGTQYF.

The table lists this clonotype with many counts. This sequence joins TRBV7-2 and TRBJ2-3; D not resolved. CDR1 is SGHTA, CDR2 FQGNSA, per germline. This CDR3 has 13 residues. V lost 2 bases and J 3 bases, leaving 6 bases between the germline ends. CDR3 DNA sequence: TGTGCCAGCAGCTTATCAAAGACAGATACGCAGTATTTT. Residues: CASSLSKTDTQYF.

The chain joins TRBV7-2 to TRBJ2-3; no firm D call. The CDR3 has 15 residues. V lost 5 bases, J lost 0 bases, and 12 bases lay in between. Germline V gene data show CDR1 as SGHTA and CDR2 as FQGNSA. The CDR3 sequence is CASSMRWSSTDTQYF. The CDR3 bases are TGTGCCAGCAGCATGAGGTGGAGCAGCACAGATACGCAGTATTTT.

This clonotype was observed many times. The genes are TRBV9 and TRBJ2-1, with TRBD2 matching 16 bases. Germline trimming cut 3 bases from V and 3 bases from J; bases unmatched to any gene: 6. The V gene's germline CDR1 is SGDLS and CDR2 YYNGEE. The CDR3 is 18 amino acids. CDR3: CASSGSGTSGGDYNEQFF. CDR3 nucleotide sequence: TGTGCCAGCAGCGGGTCCGGGACTAGCGGGGGGGACTACAATGAGCAGTTCTTC.

The chain is built from TRBV7-2 and TRBJ2-4; TRBD1 matches at 7 bases. Germline-derived CDR1 and CDR2 are SGHTA and FQGNSA. Trimming cost V 3 bases and J 7 bases; bases outside gene matches: 3. The CDR3 consists of 13 residues. DNA for the CDR3: TGTGCCAGCAGCTTCCTGACAGGGAACATTCAGTACTTC. This sequence encodes CASSFLTGNIQYF.